This T cell receptor (beta chain) was sequenced for a study of cytomegalovirus exposure and HLA in healthy donors. Study background: A prior analysis found about 110 million unique TCR beta sequences from around 180 million T cells. Regarding the study as a whole: Altogether, 150 or so TCR beta chains were recorded as cytomegalovirus-associated.

Researchers ran the PCR with 60 Vbeta and 13 Jbeta primers. The method was immunoSEQ multiplex PCR; TCRdb's version includes in-frame clones alone and lacks a portion of them. There are approximately 140,000 clones in the sample; about 78% occur only once, and roughly 2.7% lies in the top ten. The records do not include a CMV serostatus for this donor. The CDR3 covers 14 residues. Trimming removed 1 base at V and 2 bases at J, with 6 bases between. The germline gives CDR1 SEHNR, CDR2 FQNEAQ (reference sequence). About this clone itself: Antigen unknown.

Specimen: PBMCs. The sequence was collected from a human donor in good health. The rearrangement uses TRBV7-9 and TRBJ1-3, with a tentative D call TRBD1 (5 bases). CDR3 sequence (DNA): TGTGCCAGCAGCTTAGGCAGGGCTGGAAACACCATATATTTT. This sequence encodes CASSLGRAGNTIYF. Filled out from reference TRBV7-9 and TRBJ1-3, the complete variable domain reads DTGVSQNPRHKITKRGQNVTFRCDPISEHNRLYWYRQTLGQGPEFLTYFQNEAQLEKSRLLSDRFSAERPKGSFSTLEIQRTEQGDSAMYLCASSLGRAGNTIYFGEGSWLTVV.